This T cell receptor beta chain was captured in a study of blood T cell repertoires in COVID-19. About the study: Material from acute and convalescent COVID-19 was sourced from the United States, Italy and Spain. The cDNA or gDNA used as material had been derived from T cells, B-cell-depleted T cells, or PBMCs.

V lost 3 bases to trimming and J lost 3 bases; unmatched junction nucleotides: 11. Germline CDR1 reads DFQATT; CDR2 reads SNEGSKA (reference sequence). This CDR3 is built from 16 residues. TCRdb's table, derived via immunoSEQ multiplex PCR, lists solely in-frame clones and lacks some. This table has approximately 300,000 clones, roughly 85% appearing once. Participants' own reports of clinical history determined their cohort assignment. Sequenced sample: PBMCs or T cells enriched from blood (not recorded which). V and J are TRBV20-1 and TRBJ2-4; 7 nucleotides match TRBD2. The TCR was taken from a young woman who had recovered from COVID-19. CDR3 region: CSASDVTSWDKNIQYF. The CDR3 nucleotides read TGCAGTGCTAGTGATGTGACTAGCTGGGACAAAAACATTCAGTACTTC.